The TCR beta chain described here comes from a study of blood T cells in healthy people across ages. Per-sample yields of isolated PBMCs were at least 7 million. CDR1 and CDR2 from the germline V gene are MNHNS and SASEGT. V shed 10 bases and J shed 0 bases, with 9 bases lying between them. The CDR3 covers 13 residues. Then a second PCR, running about 6 to 11 cycles, was carried out with a sample-barcoded 5' primer and a J-beta primer mix. TCRdb re-called the 5' RACE reads with MiXCR, one entry per CDR3 protein. The sample contains hundreds of thousands of distinct CDR3 sequences, about 28% of which appear only once. As concerns this clonotype: Since a much larger clone is just one base distant, this may be a read error.

The V gene is TRBV6-1, the J gene TRBJ1-4; the D gene is possibly TRBD1 (5 bases). Sequences were obtained from blood. The TCR was taken from an elderly woman in good health. CDR3 amino acids: CANRSSTNEKLFF. CDR3 in DNA: TGTGCCAACAGGAGCTCAACTAATGAAAAACTGTTTTTT.